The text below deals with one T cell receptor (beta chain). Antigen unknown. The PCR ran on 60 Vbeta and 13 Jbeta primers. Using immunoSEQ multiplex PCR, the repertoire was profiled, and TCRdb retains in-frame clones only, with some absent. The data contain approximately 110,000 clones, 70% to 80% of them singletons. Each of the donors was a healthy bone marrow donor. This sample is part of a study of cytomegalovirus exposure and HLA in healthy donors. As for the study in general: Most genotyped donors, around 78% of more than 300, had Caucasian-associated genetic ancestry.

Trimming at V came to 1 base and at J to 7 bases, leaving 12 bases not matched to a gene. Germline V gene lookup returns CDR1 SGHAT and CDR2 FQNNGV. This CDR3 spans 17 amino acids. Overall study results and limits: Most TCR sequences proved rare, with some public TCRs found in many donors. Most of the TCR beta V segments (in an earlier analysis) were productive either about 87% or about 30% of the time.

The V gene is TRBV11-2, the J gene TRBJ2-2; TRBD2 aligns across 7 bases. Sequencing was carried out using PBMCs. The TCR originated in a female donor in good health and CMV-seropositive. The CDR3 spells CASSLVDGRSTLGELFF. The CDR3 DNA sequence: TGTGCCAGCAGCTTAGTTGACGGGAGGTCTACCCTCGGGGAGCTGTTTTTT.